Shown below are 14 T cell receptor beta chains from a single sample sequenced in a study of T-cell memory formation after mild COVID-19. TCRdb recomputed calls from the 5' RACE reads with MiXCR, one row per CDR3 protein. The sample holds 250,000 to 300,000 distinct CDR3 sequences, roughly 17% seen once. Material: PBMCs or a T cell subset sorted from them (not recorded which). The receptors come from a young man who had mild COVID-19 (a few samples of this study predate the infection). Cell type and time point are not known.

This clonotype turned up a few times. The genes are TRBV4-1 and TRBJ2-1; a possible D gene is TRBD2 (5 bases). The germline V and J ends were trimmed by 3 bases and 4 bases, with 7 bases remaining between them. CDR3 length equals 13 residues. Germline lookup yields CDR1 MGHRA and CDR2 YSYEKL. The DNA for the CDR3 is TGCGCCAGCAGCCACCCGGGGTACAATGAGCAGTTCTTC. It translates to CASSHPGYNEQFF.

This clonotype has just a few counts. The chain uses TRBV7-7 and TRBJ2-5; D unclear. CDR1 is SSHAT, CDR2 FNYEAQ, per germline (reference sequence). Trimming took 4 bases from V and 2 from J, leaving 8 bases between them. The CDR3 length is 13 residues. This CDR3 is CASSSGSQETQYF. CDR3 sequence (DNA): TGTGCCAGCAGCTCTGGATCACAAGAGACCCAGTACTTC.

This chain connects TRBV7-9 to TRBJ2-7, with D perhaps TRBD1 (6 bases). The V gene's germline CDR1 is SEHNR and CDR2 FQNEAQ (reference sequence). CDR3 length equals 15 residues. Trimming left V 6 bases short and J 2 bases short, with 17 bases between. The CDR3 nucleotides read TGTGCCAGCAGGCCCGACAGGAGAGATACCTACGAGCAGTACTTC. The encoded protein is CASRPDRRDTYEQYF.

The chain couples TRBV21-1 to TRBJ1-2. TRBV21-1 is classified as a pseudogene. CDR3 length equals 13 residues. The CDR3 spells CASSKRTDYGYTF. CDR3 DNA sequence: TGTGCCAGCAGCAAGCGAACGGACTATGGCTACACCTTC.

There are a few counts of this clonotype. The rearrangement joins TRBV6-6 to TRBJ2-2; 7 nucleotides match TRBD1. The V segment lost 5 bases and the J segment 4 bases; nucleotides outside the gene matches: 10. Germline CDR1 and CDR2: MNHNY and SVGAGI (reference sequence). The CDR3 has 16 residues. The CDR3 region has the DNA TGTGCCAGCAGTCCCATTTGGCAGGGGGTCACCGGGGAGCTGTTTTTT. Translated, it gives CASSPIWQGVTGELFF.

There are many counts of this clonotype. The chain recombines TRBV7-2 with TRBJ1-1, with D perhaps matching TRBD1 (5 bases). The V gene's germline CDR1 is SGHTA and CDR2 FQGNSA. The CDR3 totals 14 residues. Trimming removed 1 base at V and 0 bases at J, with 6 bases between. This CDR3 reads CASSLGQLNTEAFF. CDR3 DNA sequence: TGTGCCAGCAGCTTAGGACAGCTGAACACTGAAGCTTTCTTT.

The chain employs TRBV6-1 and TRBJ1-6; perhaps TRBD1 as D (5 bases). CDR3 size: 13 residues. The germline V gene encodes CDR1 MNHNS and CDR2 SASEGT. V lost 7 bases, J lost 9 bases, and 13 bases lay in between. CDR3 sequence (DNA): TGTGCCAGCACCCCGACGGGGGTTTCACCCCTCCACTTT. This translates into CASTPTGVSPLHF.

A remark on this clonotype: Germline is not matched at one junction end, which may reflect a read error. CDR3: CASSLASTGGNF. As DNA, the CDR3 is TGTGCCAGCAGTTTAGCGAGTACGGGGGGAAACTTT. The rearrangement uses TRBV12-3 or TRBV12-4 and TRBJ1-1; D possibly corresponds to TRBD1 (5 bases). The length of the CDR3 is 12 residues.

The rearrangement joins TRBV4-3 to TRBJ1-1, with D perhaps TRBD1 (5 bases). CDR3 length: 13 residues. CDR1 is LGHNA, CDR2 YSLEER, per germline. The ends were cut back, 4 bases at V and 6 bases at J, with 12 bases in the middle. CDR3: CASSLLGRSEAFF. DNA of the CDR3: TGCGCCAGCAGCCTACTGGGGCGGTCTGAAGCTTTCTTT.

This clonotype appeared a few times. The chain combines TRBV7-3 with TRBJ2-2; 9 bases map to TRBD1. CDR1 is SGHTA and CDR2 is FQGTGA in the germline V gene. This CDR3 is built from 14 residues. Unmatched junction bases numbered 7, after V lost 8 bases and J lost 6 bases. This CDR3 reads CASQQGAKAGELFF. As DNA, the CDR3 is TGTGCCAGCCAACAGGGGGCGAAGGCCGGGGAGCTGTTTTTT.

Only a few counts were recorded for this clonotype. This chain joins TRBV24-1 and TRBJ2-1, with D uncertain. Trimming took off 3 bases at V and 8 bases at J, with 10 bases between the two ends. The CDR3 totals 13 residues. Germline V gene sequence: CDR1 KGHDR, CDR2 SFDVKD. The CDR3 bases are TGTGCCACCAGTGATGAGACCTGGGATGAGCAGTTCTTC. It translates to CATSDETWDEQFF.

The chain carries TRBV12-3 or TRBV12-4 and TRBJ1-5; 9 bases fit TRBD1. The CDR3 extends over 15 amino acids. V was clipped by 5 bases and J by 5 bases; unmatched bases: 7. CDR3: CASSHPGQGYQPQHF. The CDR3 DNA is TGTGCCAGCAGTCATCCGGGACAGGGTTATCAGCCCCAGCATTTT.

This clonotype was counted between two and nine times. The rearrangement uses TRBV2 and TRBJ2-2; D is unclear. Germline values: CDR1 SNHLY, CDR2 FYNNEI. The CDR3 extends over 14 amino acids. V was trimmed by 5 bases and J by 6 bases, leaving 13 bases between them. The CDR3 DNA reads as TGTGCCAGCAGTCGAGACTGGGATGCCGGGGAGCTGTTTTTT. This codes for CASSRDWDAGELFF.

The CDR3 here is CASSISAAYEQYF. CDR3 bases: TGTGCCAGTAGTATAAGCGCCGCCTACGAGCAGTACTTC. The V and J genes are TRBV19 and TRBJ2-7; D gene ambiguous. The V end was cut by 2 bases, the J end by 2 bases, with 7 bases between. The germline gives CDR1 LNHDA, CDR2 SQIVND (reference sequence). This CDR3 has 13 residues.